The 12 T cell receptor beta chains below come from one sample, sequenced in a study of identical twins. TCRdb ran MiXCR on the 5' RACE reads and lists one entry per CDR3 protein. The profile shows hundreds of thousands of distinct CDR3 sequences, approximately 6.1% of them singletons. Sequenced sample: naive T cells sorted from blood. The receptors were sampled from a man younger than 30 in good health.

At least ten counts were recorded for this clonotype. The chain has TRBV27 and TRBJ2-7; D is uncertain. CDR3 length equals 14 residues. CDR1 is MNHEY, CDR2 SMNVEV, per germline (reference sequence). The V gene lost 6 bases and the J gene lost 9 bases, with 21 bases spanning the gap. The CDR3 sequence is CASRGMGGLMGQYF. CDR3 DNA sequence: TGTGCCAGCAGGGGGATGGGCGGCCTGATGGGGCAGTACTTC.

This clonotype came up many times. This chain uses TRBV5-6 with TRBJ2-1, with 11 bases identical to TRBD2. Germline CDR1 is SGHDT and CDR2 is YYEEEE. The CDR3 has 14 amino acids. V was pared by 3 bases and J by 7 bases, with 3 bases of the junction left unmatched. The CDR3 reads CASSYIAGGNEQFF. CDR3 coding DNA: TGTGCCAGCAGCTACATAGCGGGAGGGAATGAGCAGTTCTTC.

This clonotype was seen many times. The rearrangement joins TRBV15 to TRBJ2-1, with D possibly being TRBD1 (5 bases). Trimming shortened V by 8 bases and J by 3 bases, and 11 bases separated the two germline ends. The length of the CDR3 is 13 residues. The germline gives CDR1 LNHNV, CDR2 YYDKDF (reference sequence). The CDR3 nucleotides read TGTGCCACCCAGGGATACCGCTACAATGAGCAGTTCTTC. Translated: CATQGYRYNEQFF.

V is TRBV7-8 and J is TRBJ2-4; 11 nucleotides align to TRBD1. Trimming removed 8 bases from V and 3 bases from J; junction bases left unmatched: 12. Germline CDR1 and CDR2: SGHVS and FQNEAQ. This CDR3 comprises 17 residues. In DNA, the CDR3 is TGTGCCAGCCGAGGGGGACAGGGGGTAGTCGGCAAAAACATTCAGTACTTC. Translating gives CASRGGQGVVGKNIQYF. The whole variable domain, remainder taken from reference TRBV7-8 and TRBJ2-4, is GAGVSQSPRYKVAKRGQDVALRCDPISGHVSLFWYQQALGQGPEFLTYFQNEAQLDKSGLPSDRFFAERPEGSVSTLKIQRTQQEDSAVYLCASRGGQGVVGKNIQYFGAGTRLSVL.

The chain uses TRBV5-1 and TRBJ2-5, with 7 bases matching TRBD2. CDR1 is SGHRS, CDR2 YFSETQ, per germline. J was trimmed by 6 bases and V by 4 bases; bases with no gene match: 15. The CDR3 runs 16 residues. The CDR3 DNA follows: TGCGCCAGCAGCCCCTCTTTCGGCGGGAGCGAGAAGACCCAGTACTTC. Translating it yields CASSPSFGGSEKTQYF.

This clonotype was observed many times. The chain recombines TRBV6-5 with TRBJ2-2; 7 bases align to TRBD2. The J segment lost 4 bases and the V segment lost 2 bases, leaving 7 bases of the junction unmatched. The CDR3 covers 16 residues. CDR1 MNHEY and CDR2 SVGAGI come from the germline V gene. The CDR3 reads CASSYRAGAGTGELFF. The CDR3 DNA is TGTGCCAGCAGTTACCGGGCGGGAGCGGGCACCGGGGAGCTGTTTTTT.

This clonotype was counted a few times. The chain carries TRBV4-3 and TRBJ2-1; no clear D gene. V was cut by 0 bases and J by 0 bases, with 6 bases left in between. This CDR3 is 15 amino acids long. Germline values: CDR1 LGHNA, CDR2 YSLEER. The CDR3 loop is CASSQEFDSYNEQFF. As DNA, the CDR3 is TGCGCCAGCAGCCAAGAATTCGACTCCTACAATGAGCAGTTCTTC.

The sample holds many counts of this clonotype. The CDR3 bases are TGTGCCAGCAGCTTAGAGGGGGCGGACATTCAGTACTTC. It translates to CASSLEGADIQYF. The J gene is TRBJ2-4, the V gene TRBV7-9; 7 nucleotides align to TRBD1. Trimming at V came to 1 base and at J to 8 bases, leaving 2 bases not matched to a gene. The CDR3 spans 13 residues. The germline V gene has CDR1 SEHNR and CDR2 FQNEAQ (reference sequence). Full variable domain (outside the CDR3, taken from reference TRBV7-9 and TRBJ2-4): DTGVSQNPRHKITKRGQNVTFRCDPISEHNRLYWYRQTLGQGPEFLTYFQNEAQLEKSRLLSDRFSAERPKGSFSTLEIQRTEQGDSAMYLCASSLEGADIQYFGAGTRLSVL.

The J gene is TRBJ1-4, the V gene TRBV3-1; D call uncertain. Between the trimmed V and J ends, which lost 0 bases and 8 bases, there was a span of 16 bases. Germline V lookup: CDR1 LGHDT, CDR2 YNNKEL (reference sequence). This CDR3 is built from 16 residues. CDR3 loop: CASSQDPDGLEEKLFF. The CDR3 bases are TGTGCCAGCAGCCAAGATCCCGACGGGCTTGAAGAAAAACTGTTTTTT.

This clonotype was seen a handful of times. The chain combines TRBV5-5 with TRBJ2-2, with D possibly matching TRBD2 (6 bases). Germline V gene data show CDR1 as SGHKS and CDR2 as YYEKEE (reference sequence). CDR3 length: 16 amino acids. The V gene lost 4 bases and the J gene lost 6 bases, with 19 bases spanning the gap. CDR3 loop: CASSPRDGSGAGELFF. The DNA for the CDR3 is TGTGCCAGCAGCCCCCGTGACGGGAGTGGCGCCGGGGAGCTGTTTTTT. The variable domain in full, with the rest retrieved from reference TRBV5-5 and TRBJ2-2, is DAGVTQSPTHLIKTRGQQVTLRCSPISGHKSVSWYQQVLGQGPQFIFQYYEKEERGRGNFPDRFSARQFPNYSSELNVNALLLGDSALYLCASSPRDGSGAGELFFGEGSRLTVL.

The V gene is TRBV3-1, the J gene TRBJ1-5; D ambiguous. V lost 2 bases and J 6 bases, leaving 11 bases between the germline ends. This CDR3 comprises 14 residues. From germline, CDR1 is LGHDT and CDR2 YNNKEL (reference sequence). The chain's CDR3 is CASSQMGRGQPQHF. CDR3 nucleotides: TGTGCCAGCAGCCAAATGGGAAGAGGTCAGCCCCAGCATTTT.

This clonotype was counted only a few times. The chain combines TRBV4-2 with TRBJ2-1, with a tentative D call TRBD2 (6 bases). V was pared by 1 base and J by 2 bases, with 12 bases between. The CDR3 is 16 amino acids. Germline assignment: CDR1 LGHNA and CDR2 YNFKEQ. In nucleotides, the CDR3 is TGTGCCAGCAGCCAAGGGATTAGCGGCCCCTACAATGAGCAGTTCTTC. It specifies CASSQGISGPYNEQFF.